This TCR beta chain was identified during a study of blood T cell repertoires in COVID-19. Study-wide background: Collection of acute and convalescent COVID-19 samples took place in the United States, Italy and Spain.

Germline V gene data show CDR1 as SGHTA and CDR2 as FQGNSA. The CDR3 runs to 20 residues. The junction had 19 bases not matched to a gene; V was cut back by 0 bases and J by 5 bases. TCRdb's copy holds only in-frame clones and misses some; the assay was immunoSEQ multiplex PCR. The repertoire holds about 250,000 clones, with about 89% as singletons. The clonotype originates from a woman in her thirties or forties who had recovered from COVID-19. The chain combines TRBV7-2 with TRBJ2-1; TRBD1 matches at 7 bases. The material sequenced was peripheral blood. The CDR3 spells CASSLARRGGLSPANNEQFF. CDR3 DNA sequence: TGTGCCAGCAGCTTAGCCCGGCGAGGGGGCCTAAGTCCGGCGAACAATGAGCAGTTCTTC.